This entry is about one T cell receptor (beta chain). Its target is unknown. The record originates from a study of CXCR3-negative and CXCR3-positive naive CD8 T cells. Findings of the study overall: TRBV-TRBJ usage was similar across naive CXCR3 subsets but distinct in memory cells.

5' RACE that incorporated UMI labels was used to prepare the TRB cDNA libraries. TCRdb re-called the 5' RACE reads and gives one entry per CDR3 protein, without DNA. This listing includes over 100,000 distinct CDR3 sequences. The CDR3 sequence is 15 residues long. The germline CDR1 and CDR2 sequences are SEHNR and FQNEAQ (reference sequence). This rearrangement joins TRBV7-9 to TRBJ1-5; without DNA, the TCRdb call of TRBD1 cannot be checked. The specimen was naive CXCR3- CD8+ T cells from blood. Subset specified: CD45RO-CCR7+CD27+CD95- naive CD8+ T cells lacking CXCR3 (TNR3-). This receptor was obtained from a human donor in good health. Some clones in this sample may be carry-over from other donors' samples. The CDR3 sequence: CASSSPRQGAQPQHF. Filled out from reference TRBV7-9 and TRBJ1-5, the complete variable domain reads DTGVSQNPRHKITKRGQNVTFRCDPISEHNRLYWYRQTLGQGPEFLTYFQNEAQLEKSRLLSDRFSAERPKGSFSTLEIQRTEQGDSAMYLCASSSPRQGAQPQHFGDGTRLSIL.